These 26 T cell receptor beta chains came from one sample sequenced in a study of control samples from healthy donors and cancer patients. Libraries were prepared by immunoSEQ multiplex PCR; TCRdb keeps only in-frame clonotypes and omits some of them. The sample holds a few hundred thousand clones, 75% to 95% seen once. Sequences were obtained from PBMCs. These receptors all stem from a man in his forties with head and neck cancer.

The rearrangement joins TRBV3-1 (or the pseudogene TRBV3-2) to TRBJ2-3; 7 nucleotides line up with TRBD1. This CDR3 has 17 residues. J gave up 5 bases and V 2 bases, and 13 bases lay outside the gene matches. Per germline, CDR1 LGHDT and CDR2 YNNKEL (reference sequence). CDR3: CASSQLAKGGRGDTQYF. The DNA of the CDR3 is TGTGCCAGCAGCCAATTGGCGAAAGGGGGCAGGGGAGATACGCAGTATTTT.

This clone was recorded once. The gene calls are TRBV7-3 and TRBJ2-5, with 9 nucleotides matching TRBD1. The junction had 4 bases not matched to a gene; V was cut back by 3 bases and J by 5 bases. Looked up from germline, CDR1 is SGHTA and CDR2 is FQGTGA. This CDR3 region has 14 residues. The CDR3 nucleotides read TGTGCCAGCAGCTTGTCCGGGACAGGGGAGACCCAGTACTTC. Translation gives CASSLSGTGETQYF.

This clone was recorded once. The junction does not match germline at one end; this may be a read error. Here the CDR3 reads CASSLEGAGGSFF. CDR3 bases: TGCGCCAGCAGCTTGGAGGGGGCGGGAGGTTCCTTCTTC. The chain combines TRBV5-1 with TRBJ1-2, with 7 bases aligning to TRBD1. The CDR3 loop spans 13 amino acids. Germline V CDR1 and CDR2: SGHRS, YFSETQ.

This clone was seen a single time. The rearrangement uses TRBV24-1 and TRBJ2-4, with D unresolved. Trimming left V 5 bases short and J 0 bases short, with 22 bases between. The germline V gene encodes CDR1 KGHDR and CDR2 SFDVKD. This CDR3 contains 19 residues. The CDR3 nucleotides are TGTGCCACCAGTGCCCCGTCCCCCGCAGACGCTCTAGCCAAAAACATTCAGTACTTC. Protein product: CATSAPSPADALAKNIQYF.

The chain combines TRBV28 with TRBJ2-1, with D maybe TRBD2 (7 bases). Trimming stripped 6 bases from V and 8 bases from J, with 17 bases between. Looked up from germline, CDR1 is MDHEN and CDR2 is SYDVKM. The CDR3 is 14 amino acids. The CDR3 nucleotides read TGTGCCAGCAGAATGGGAGGGGGTGGCGATGAGCAGTTCTTC. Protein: CASRMGGGGDEQFF.

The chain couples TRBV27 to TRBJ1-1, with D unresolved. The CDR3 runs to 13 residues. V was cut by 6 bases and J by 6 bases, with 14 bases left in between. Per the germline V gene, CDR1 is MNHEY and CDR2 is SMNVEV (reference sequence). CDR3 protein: CASSPVSRPEAFF. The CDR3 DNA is TGTGCCAGCAGCCCCGTGTCGAGGCCTGAAGCTTTCTTT.

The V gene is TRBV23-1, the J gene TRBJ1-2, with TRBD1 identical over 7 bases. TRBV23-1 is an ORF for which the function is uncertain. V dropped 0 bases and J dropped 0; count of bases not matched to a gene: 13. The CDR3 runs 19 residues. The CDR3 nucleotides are TGCGCCAGCAGTCAATCAAGGAACCTTTGGGACAGCGCTAACTATGGCTACACCTTC. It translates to CASSQSRNLWDSANYGYTF.

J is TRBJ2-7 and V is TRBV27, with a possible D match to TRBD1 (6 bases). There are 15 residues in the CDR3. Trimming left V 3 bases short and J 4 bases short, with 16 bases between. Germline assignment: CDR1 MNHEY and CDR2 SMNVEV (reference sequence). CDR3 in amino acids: CASSFSRDRRYEQYF. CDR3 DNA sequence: TGTGCCAGCAGTTTCTCCCGCGACAGGAGGTACGAGCAGTACTTC.

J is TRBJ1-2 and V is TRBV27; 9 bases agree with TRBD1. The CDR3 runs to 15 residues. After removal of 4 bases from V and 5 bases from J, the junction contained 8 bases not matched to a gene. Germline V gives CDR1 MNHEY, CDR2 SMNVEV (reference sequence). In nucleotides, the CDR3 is TGTGCCAGCAGTTCGCAACGGACAGGGGCGTATGGCTACACCTTC. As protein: CASSSQRTGAYGYTF.

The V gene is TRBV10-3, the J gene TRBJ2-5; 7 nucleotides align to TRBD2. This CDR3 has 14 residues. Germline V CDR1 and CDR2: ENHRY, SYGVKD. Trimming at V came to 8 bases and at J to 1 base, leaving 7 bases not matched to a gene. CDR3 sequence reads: CAIGASGVQETQYF. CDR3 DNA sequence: TGTGCCATCGGGGCCAGCGGGGTCCAAGAGACCCAGTACTTC.

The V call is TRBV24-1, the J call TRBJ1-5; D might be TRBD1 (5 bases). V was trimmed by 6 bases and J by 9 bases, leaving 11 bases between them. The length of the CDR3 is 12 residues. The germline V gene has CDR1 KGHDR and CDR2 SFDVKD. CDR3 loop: CATSQGVGPQHF. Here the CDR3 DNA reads TGTGCCACCAGTCAGGGTGTTGGGCCCCAGCATTTT.

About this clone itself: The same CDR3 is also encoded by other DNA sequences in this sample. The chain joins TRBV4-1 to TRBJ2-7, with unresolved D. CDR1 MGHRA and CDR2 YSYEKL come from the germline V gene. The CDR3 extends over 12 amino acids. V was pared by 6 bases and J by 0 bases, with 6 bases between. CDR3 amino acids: CASSPDSYEQYF. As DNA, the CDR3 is TGCGCCAGCAGTCCAGACTCCTACGAGCAGTACTTC.

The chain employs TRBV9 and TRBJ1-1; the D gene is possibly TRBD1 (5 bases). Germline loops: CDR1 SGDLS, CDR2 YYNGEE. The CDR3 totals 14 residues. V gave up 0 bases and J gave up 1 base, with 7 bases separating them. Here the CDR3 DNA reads TGTGCCAGCAGCGTAGGGGGCACGAACACTGAAGCTTTCTTT. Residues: CASSVGGTNTEAFF.

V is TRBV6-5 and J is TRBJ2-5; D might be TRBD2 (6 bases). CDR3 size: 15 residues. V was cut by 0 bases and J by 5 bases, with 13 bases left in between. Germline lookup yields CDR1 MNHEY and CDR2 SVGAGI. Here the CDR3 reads CASSYSGGPSETQYF. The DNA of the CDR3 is TGTGCCAGCAGTTACTCGGGGGGACCAAGCGAGACCCAGTACTTC.

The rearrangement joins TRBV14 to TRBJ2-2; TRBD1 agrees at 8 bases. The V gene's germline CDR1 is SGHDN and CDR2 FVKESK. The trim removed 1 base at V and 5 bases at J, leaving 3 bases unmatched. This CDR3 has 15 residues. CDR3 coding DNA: TGTGCCAGCAGCCAAGGACAGGGGATAACCGGGGAGCTGTTTTTT. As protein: CASSQGQGITGELFF.

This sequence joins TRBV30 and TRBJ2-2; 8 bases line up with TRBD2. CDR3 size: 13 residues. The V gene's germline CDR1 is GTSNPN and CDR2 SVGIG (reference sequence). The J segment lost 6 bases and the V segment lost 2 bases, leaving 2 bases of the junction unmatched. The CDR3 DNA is TGTGCCTGGAGTCGCGGGGGGCCCGGGGAGCTGTTTTTT. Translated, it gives CAWSRGGPGELFF.

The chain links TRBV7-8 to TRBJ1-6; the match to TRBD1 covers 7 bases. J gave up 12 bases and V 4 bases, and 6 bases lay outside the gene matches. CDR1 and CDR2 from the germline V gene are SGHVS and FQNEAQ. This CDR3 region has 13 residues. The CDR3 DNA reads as TGTGCCAGCAGCTCCGGACAGGCTGGACCCCTCCACTTT. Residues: CASSSGQAGPLHF.

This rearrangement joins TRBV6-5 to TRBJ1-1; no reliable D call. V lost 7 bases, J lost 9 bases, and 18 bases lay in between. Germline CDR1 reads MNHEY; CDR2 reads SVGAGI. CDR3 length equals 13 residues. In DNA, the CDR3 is TGTGCCAGCACCAAAGAGGCTCTCGGTAAAGCTTTCTTT. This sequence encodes CASTKEALGKAFF.

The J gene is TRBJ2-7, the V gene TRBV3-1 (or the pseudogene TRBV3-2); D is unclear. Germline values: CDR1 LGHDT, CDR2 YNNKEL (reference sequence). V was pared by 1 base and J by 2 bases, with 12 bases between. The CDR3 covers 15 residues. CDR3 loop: CASSQAWGPTYEQYF. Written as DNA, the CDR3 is TGTGCCAGCAGCCAAGCATGGGGTCCGACCTACGAGCAGTACTTC.

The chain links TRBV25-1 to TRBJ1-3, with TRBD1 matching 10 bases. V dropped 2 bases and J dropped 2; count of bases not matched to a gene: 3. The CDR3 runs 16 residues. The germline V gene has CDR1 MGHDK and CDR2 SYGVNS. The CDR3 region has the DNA TGTGCCAGCAGTGAACCTGGGACAGGGGCTGGAAACACCATATATTTT. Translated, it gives CASSEPGTGAGNTIYF.

Here the CDR3 reads CATSSAGGEGEKLFF. The CDR3 coding sequence is TGTGCCACCAGCAGCGCCGGGGGCGAAGGGGAAAAACTGTTTTTT. This chain joins TRBV15 and TRBJ1-4; possibly TRBD1 for D (6 bases). The CDR3 extends over 15 amino acids. Germline values: CDR1 LNHNV, CDR2 YYDKDF (reference sequence). The germline V and J ends were trimmed by 3 bases and 8 bases, with 16 bases remaining between them.

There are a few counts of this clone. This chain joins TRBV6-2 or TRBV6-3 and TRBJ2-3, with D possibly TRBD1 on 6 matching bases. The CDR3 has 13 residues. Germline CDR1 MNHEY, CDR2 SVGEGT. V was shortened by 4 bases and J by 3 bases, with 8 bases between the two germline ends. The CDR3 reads CASSWQGTDTQYF. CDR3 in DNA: TGTGCCAGCAGTTGGCAGGGGACAGATACGCAGTATTTT.

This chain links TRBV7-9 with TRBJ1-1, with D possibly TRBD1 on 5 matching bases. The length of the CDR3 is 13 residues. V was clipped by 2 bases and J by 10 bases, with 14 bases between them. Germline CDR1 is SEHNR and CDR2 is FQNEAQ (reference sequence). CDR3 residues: CASSLSRSGGAFF. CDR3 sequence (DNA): TGTGCCAGCAGCTTAAGCAGGTCCGGGGGAGCTTTCTTT. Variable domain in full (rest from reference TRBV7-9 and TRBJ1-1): DTGVSQNPRHKITKRGQNVTFRCDPISEHNRLYWYRQTLGQGPEFLTYFQNEAQLEKSRLLSDRFSAERPKGSFSTLEIQRTEQGDSAMYLCASSLSRSGGAFFGQGTRLTVV.

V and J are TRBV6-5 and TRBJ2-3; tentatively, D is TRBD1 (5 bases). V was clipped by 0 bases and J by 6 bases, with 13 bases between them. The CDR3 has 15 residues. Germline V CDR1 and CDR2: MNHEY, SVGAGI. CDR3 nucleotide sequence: TGTGCCAGCAGTTACTCTTTACAGGCCCACGATACGCAGTATTTT. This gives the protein CASSYSLQAHDTQYF.

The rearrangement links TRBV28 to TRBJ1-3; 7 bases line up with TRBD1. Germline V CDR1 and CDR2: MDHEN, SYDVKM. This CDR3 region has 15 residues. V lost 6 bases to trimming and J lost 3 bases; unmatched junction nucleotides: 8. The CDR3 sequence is CASRQTTGYGNTIYF. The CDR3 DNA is TGTGCCAGCAGGCAGACGACAGGGTATGGAAACACCATATATTTT. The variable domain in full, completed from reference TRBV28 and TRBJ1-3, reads DVKVTQSSRYLVKRTGEKVFLECVQDMDHENMFWYRQDPGLGLRLIYFSYDVKMKEKGDIPEGYSVSREKKERFSLILESASTNQTSMYLCASRQTTGYGNTIYFGEGSWLTVV.

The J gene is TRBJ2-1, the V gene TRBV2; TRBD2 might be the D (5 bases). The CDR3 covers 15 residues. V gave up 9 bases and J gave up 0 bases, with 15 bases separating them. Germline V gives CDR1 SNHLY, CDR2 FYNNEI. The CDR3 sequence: CASAWRASSYNEQFF. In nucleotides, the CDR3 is TGTGCCAGTGCTTGGCGGGCAAGCTCCTACAATGAGCAGTTCTTC. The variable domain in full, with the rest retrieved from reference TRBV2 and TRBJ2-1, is EPEVTQTPSHQVTQMGQEVILRCVPISNHLYFYWYRQILGQKVEFLVSFYNNEISEKSEIFDDQFSVERPDGSNFTLKIRSTKLEDSAMYFCASAWRASSYNEQFFGPGTRLTVL.